This entry lists 3 T cell receptor beta chains sequenced from one sample in a study of T cell repertoires in cytomegalovirus infection. A single record per CDR3 protein comes from TCRdb applying MiXCR to the reads. The sample shows some 180,000 distinct CDR3 sequences, about 17% of them seen only once. Sequencing was done on a sample of CD8+ T cells from PBMCs. The receptors come from a human donor in good health (CMV status not recorded). Some clones in this sample may be carry-over from other donors' samples.

Many counts were recorded for this clonotype. The rearrangement uses TRBV7-2 and TRBJ2-7; TRBD2 might be the D (6 bases). Germline V gives CDR1 SGHTA, CDR2 FQGNSA. Trimming left V 6 bases short and J 1 base short, with 19 bases between. This CDR3 spans 16 amino acids. The CDR3 spells CASSHVRTGESYEQYF. CDR3 sequence (DNA): TGTGCCAGCAGTCACGTCCGAACGGGGGAATCCTACGAGCAGTACTTC. Complete variable domain (other parts from reference TRBV7-2 and TRBJ2-7): GAGVSQSPSNKVTEKGKDVELRCDPISGHTALYWYRQSLGQGLEFLIYFQGNSAPDKSGLPSDRFSAERTGGSVSTLTIQRTQQEDSAVYLCASSHVRTGESYEQYFGPGTRLTVT.

This clonotype occurred a few times. This rearrangement joins TRBV29-1 to TRBJ1-2; D remains unclear. CDR1 is SQVTM and CDR2 is ANQGSEA in the germline V gene. V was cut by 3 bases and J by 5 bases, with 16 bases left in between. The CDR3 contains 14 residues. CDR3: CSVEDLSTLYGYTF. The DNA for the CDR3 is TGCAGCGTTGAGGACCTATCCACCCTATATGGCTACACCTTC.

This clonotype was recorded a few times. The genes are TRBV6-5 and TRBJ2-1, with TRBD2 identical over 11 bases. There are 19 residues in the CDR3. Germline V gene data show CDR1 as MNHEY and CDR2 as SVGAGI. Trimming took 0 bases from V and 8 from J; bases not matched to a gene: 15. The CDR3 DNA reads TGTGCCAGCAGTTACTCGAACCCCCTAGCGGGGGGAGCACGGCATGAGCAGTTCTTC. Translated: CASSYSNPLAGGARHEQFF.